The 13 T cell receptor beta chains reported below all come from one sample, sequenced in a study of T cell repertoires in cytomegalovirus infection. One entry per CDR3 protein, called by TCRdb with MiXCR from the reads. The sample consists of 680,000 or so distinct CDR3 sequences, roughly 35% of them appearing once. Sequenced sample: PBMCs. These TCRs come from a human donor in good health (CMV status not recorded). Some clones in this sample may be carry-over from other donors' samples.

The genes are TRBV12-3 or TRBV12-4 and TRBJ2-7; 8 bases align to TRBD1. CDR3 length equals 16 residues. Trimming at V came to 6 bases and at J to 7 bases, leaving 17 bases not matched to a gene. The CDR3: CASRLILGTGGREQYF. Written as DNA, the CDR3 is TGTGCCAGCAGATTGATTCTCGGGACAGGAGGGCGGGAGCAGTACTTC.

This clonotype was picked up one time. The gene calls are TRBV7-9 and TRBJ2-3; TRBD2 agrees at 7 bases. Germline assignment: CDR1 SEHNR and CDR2 FQNEAQ (reference sequence). V trimming: 7 bases; J trimming: 0 bases; junction bases outside the gene matches: 7. The CDR3 covers 15 residues. The CDR3 loop reads CASTSGGPSTDTQYF. The DNA for the CDR3 is TGTGCCAGCACTTCGGGGGGACCGAGCACAGATACGCAGTATTTT.

The table lists this clonotype with a few counts. The rearrangement joins TRBV20-1 to TRBJ2-2, with TRBD2 identical over 11 bases. Germline-derived CDR1 and CDR2 are DFQATT and SNEGSKA (reference sequence). The CDR3 sequence is 18 residues long. After removal of 0 bases from V and 4 bases from J, the junction contained 10 bases not matched to a gene. The CDR3, as DNA: TGCAGTGCTAGAGATCTAGGTAGCGGGAGGGCCGGCACCGGGGAGCTGTTTTTT. Encoded protein: CSARDLGSGRAGTGELFF.

On this clonotype: The junction differs from germline at one of its ends, possibly a read error. This chain connects TRBV4-1 to TRBJ2-3; possibly TRBD1 or TRBD2 for D (5 bases each). Germline CDR1 is MGHRA and CDR2 is YSYEKL. There are 14 residues in the CDR3. CDR3: CASSQEGTTDTQYF. In nucleotides, the CDR3 is TGTGCCAGCAGCCAAGAGGGGACCACAGATACGCAGTATTTT.

V is TRBV4-1 and J is TRBJ2-1; D remains unclear. This CDR3 contains 13 residues. V was clipped by 0 bases and J by 9 bases, with 9 bases between them. Germline V gene data show CDR1 as MGHRA and CDR2 as YSYEKL. CDR3: CASSQDFWVEQFF. CDR3 coding DNA: TGCGCCAGCAGCCAAGATTTCTGGGTTGAGCAGTTCTTC.

The chain couples TRBV13 to TRBJ2-7, with 14 bases aligning to TRBD2. The ends lost 5 bases at V and 2 bases at J; junction bases unmatched: 11. Germline V gene data show CDR1 as PRHDT and CDR2 as FYEKMQ (reference sequence). The CDR3 totals 18 residues. The CDR3 loop is CASSLPGTSGRSPYEQYF. The CDR3 DNA follows: TGTGCCAGCAGCCTTCCCGGGACTAGCGGGAGATCCCCCTACGAGCAGTACTTC.

CDR3 in amino acids: CASSSAGGDYEQYF. CDR3 bases: TGCGCCAGCAGCTCGGCGGGGGGAGACTACGAGCAGTACTTC. V gene TRBV5-1 combines with J gene TRBJ2-7, with 8 bases that match TRBD2. V was pared by 3 bases and J by 3 bases, with 5 bases of the junction left unmatched. The CDR3 spans 14 residues. In germline, CDR1 is SGHRS, CDR2 YFSETQ.

This clonotype came up many times. This sequence joins TRBV7-2 and TRBJ2-7, with 9 positions matching TRBD2. The trim removed 5 bases at V and 2 bases at J, leaving 13 bases unmatched. Germline CDR1 reads SGHTA; CDR2 reads FQGNSA. The CDR3 is made up of 17 amino acids. In nucleotides, the CDR3 is TGTGCCAGCAGCGCCCTGGCGGGAGGGCCGCTGGCCTACGAGCAGTACTTC. Encoded protein: CASSALAGGPLAYEQYF.

The chain couples TRBV4-2 to TRBJ1-3; a possible D gene is TRBD1 (6 bases). Per germline, CDR1 LGHNA and CDR2 YNFKEQ. Trimming took 0 bases from V and 2 from J, leaving 17 bases between them. The CDR3 length is 18 residues. In DNA, the CDR3 is TGTGCCAGCAGCCAAGAAATTCGAGGGGGGTATCCTGGAAACACCATATATTTT. This encodes CASSQEIRGGYPGNTIYF.

The chain employs TRBV11-2 and TRBJ1-5; D not certain. The V gene lost 8 bases and the J gene lost 5 bases, with 7 bases spanning the gap. The CDR3 runs to 11 residues. The germline CDR1 and CDR2 sequences are SGHAT and FQNNGV. The CDR3 DNA is TGTGCCAGCGGTCACTATCAGCCCCAGCATTTT. Protein product: CASGHYQPQHF.

Many counts were recorded for this clonotype. The V gene is TRBV7-9, the J gene TRBJ1-1; D gene uncertain. The V and J ends lost 4 bases and 6 bases respectively, with 18 bases between them. This CDR3 has 15 amino acids. In germline, CDR1 is SEHNR, CDR2 FQNEAQ (reference sequence). The CDR3 nucleotides read TGTGCCAGCAGCTCCCTCCAAGGACGTTTAGCTGAAGCTTTCTTT. Amino acids: CASSSLQGRLAEAFF.

A few counts support this clonotype. V usage is TRBV15 and J usage is TRBJ2-1, with 10 positions matching TRBD2. The V gene end was trimmed by 0 bases and the J gene end by 6 bases; junction bases not matched to a gene: 8. Germline V gene sequence: CDR1 LNHNV, CDR2 YYDKDF (reference sequence). This CDR3 contains 17 residues. CDR3 protein: CATSREPGTSVVNEQFF. The DNA of the CDR3 is TGTGCCACCAGCAGAGAACCCGGGACTAGCGTTGTCAATGAGCAGTTCTTC. The variable domain in full, with the rest retrieved from reference TRBV15 and TRBJ2-1, is DAMVIQNPRYQVTQFGKPVTLSCSQTLNHNVMYWYQQKSSQAPKLLFHYYDKDFNNEADTPDNFQSRRPNTSFCFLDIRSPGLGDTAMYLCATSREPGTSVVNEQFFGPGTRLTVL.

This clonotype has a count of ten or more. The rearrangement uses TRBV28 and TRBJ2-7; TRBD1 matches 7 bases. The CDR3 totals 14 residues. Germline lookup yields CDR1 MDHEN and CDR2 SYDVKM. Trimming at V came to 5 bases and at J to 5 bases, leaving 9 bases not matched to a gene. In DNA form, the CDR3 reads TGTGCCAGCAGTCCCAGGGGACAGACCCACGAGCAGTACTTC. Translated, it gives CASSPRGQTHEQYF.